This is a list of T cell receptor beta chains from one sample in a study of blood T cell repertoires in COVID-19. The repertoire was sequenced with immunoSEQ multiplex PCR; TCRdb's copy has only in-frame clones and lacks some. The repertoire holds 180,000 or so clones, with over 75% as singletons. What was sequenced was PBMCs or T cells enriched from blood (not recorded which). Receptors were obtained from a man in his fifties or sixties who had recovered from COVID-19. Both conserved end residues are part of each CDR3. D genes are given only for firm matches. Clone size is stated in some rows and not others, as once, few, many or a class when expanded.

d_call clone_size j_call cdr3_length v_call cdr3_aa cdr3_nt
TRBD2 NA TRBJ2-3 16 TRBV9 CASSVGSGLEADTQYF TGTGCCAGCAGCGTAGGGTCCGGACTAGAGGCAGATACGCAGTATTTT
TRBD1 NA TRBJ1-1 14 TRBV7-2 CASSLGLTGEKAFF TGTGCCAGCAGCTTAGGACTCACAGGGGAAAAAGCTTTCTTT
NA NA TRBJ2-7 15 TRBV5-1 CASSLEALGSYEQYF TGCGCCAGCAGCTTGGAAGCCCTAGGCTCCTACGAGCAGTACTTC
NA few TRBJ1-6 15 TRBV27 CASSWRGLTNSPLHF TGTGCCAGCAGTTGGAGGGGACTCACTAATTCACCCCTCCACTTT
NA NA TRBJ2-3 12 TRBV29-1 CSVGQGLDTQYF TGCAGCGTTGGTCAGGGTTTAGATACGCAGTATTTT
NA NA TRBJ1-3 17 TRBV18 CASSPTRAVSSGNTIYF TGTGCCAGCTCACCGACCAGGGCTGTCTCCTCTGGAAACACCATATATTTT
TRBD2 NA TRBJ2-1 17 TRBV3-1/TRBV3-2 CASSQLGGGAGDREQFF TGTGCCAGCAGCCAACTTGGGGGGGGAGCGGGAGACCGTGAGCAGTTCTTC
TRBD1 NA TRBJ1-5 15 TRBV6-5 CASRTGLWSNQPQHF TGTGCCAGCAGGACAGGGTTGTGGAGCAATCAGCCCCAGCATTTT
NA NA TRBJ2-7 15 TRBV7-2 CASRADPRVFGEQYF TGTGCCAGCAGGGCAGACCCACGGGTTTTTGGGGAGCAGTACTTC
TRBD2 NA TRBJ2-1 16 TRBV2 CASSEAAGRAYNEQFF TGTGCCAGCAGTGAGGCGGCCGGGAGGGCCTACAATGAGCAGTTCTTC
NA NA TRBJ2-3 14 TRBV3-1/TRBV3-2 CASSQEAVSDTQYF TGTGCCAGCAGCCAAGAAGCGGTCTCAGATACGCAGTATTTT
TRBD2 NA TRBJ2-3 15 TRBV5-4 CASSLAGGGTDTQYF TGTGCCAGCAGCTTGGCGGGGGGTGGCACAGATACGCAGTATTTT
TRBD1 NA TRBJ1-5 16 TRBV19 CASNNFRDSWTQRQHF TGTGCCAGTAACAACTTCCGGGACAGCTGGACCCAGCGCCAGCATTTT
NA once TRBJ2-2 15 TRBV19 CASSIGNWGSGELFF TGTGCCAGTAGTATAGGGAACTGGGGCTCCGGGGAGCTGTTTTTT
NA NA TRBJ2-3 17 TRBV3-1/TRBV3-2 CASSQSLGGTSTDTQYF TGTGCCAGCAGCCAGAGTCTCGGGGGTACTAGCACAGATACGCAGTATTTT
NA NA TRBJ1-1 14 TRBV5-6 CASSFVGGNTEAFF TGTGCCAGCAGCTTTGTAGGGGGTAACACTGAAGCTTTCTTT
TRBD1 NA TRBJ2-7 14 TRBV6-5 CASSWGQNSYEQYF TGTGCCAGCAGTTGGGGACAGAACTCCTACGAGCAGTACTTC
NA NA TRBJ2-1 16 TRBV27 CASSLVLDIMWYEQFF TGTGCCAGCAGCCTAGTCTTGGACATTATGTGGTATGAGCAGTTCTTC
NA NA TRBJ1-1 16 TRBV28 CASSLAATSGDTEAFF TGTGCCAGCAGTTTAGCTGCCACTTCGGGGGACACTGAAGCTTTCTTT
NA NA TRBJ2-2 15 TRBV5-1 CASSQDSPNTGELFF TGCGCCAGCAGCCAGGACTCCCCGAACACCGGGGAGCTGTTTTTT
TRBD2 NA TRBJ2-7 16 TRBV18 CASSPPLSRELHEQYF TGTGCCAGCTCACCACCGCTCTCGCGGGAGCTTCACGAGCAGTACTTC
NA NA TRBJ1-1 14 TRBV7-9 CASSFVQGNTEAFF TGTGCCAGCAGCTTCGTCCAGGGGAACACTGAAGCTTTCTTT
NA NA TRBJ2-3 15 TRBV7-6 CASSLAQGSTDTQYF TGTGCCAGCAGCTTAGCGCAGGGTTCCACAGATACGCAGTATTTT
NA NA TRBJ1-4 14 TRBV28 CASSLSLAGEKLFF TGTGCCAGCAGTTTATCCCTGGCAGGTGAAAAACTGTTTTTT
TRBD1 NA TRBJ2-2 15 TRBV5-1 CASSEETGVHGELFF TGCGCCAGCAGCGAGGAGACAGGGGTGCACGGGGAGCTGTTTTTT
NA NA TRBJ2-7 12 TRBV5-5 CASSAGLFEQYF TGTGCCAGCTCCGCTGGGCTATTCGAGCAGTACTTC
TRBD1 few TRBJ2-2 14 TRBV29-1 CSVPGTGVNGELFF TGCAGCGTACCCGGGACAGGGGTGAACGGGGAGCTGTTTTTT
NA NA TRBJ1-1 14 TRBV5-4 CAVTPGNMNTEAFF TGTGCCGTTACCCCGGGAAATATGAACACTGAAGCTTTCTTT
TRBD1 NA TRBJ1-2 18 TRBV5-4 CASSSSGQGSALSYGYTF TGTGCCAGCAGCTCCTCGGGACAGGGCTCAGCGCTTAGCTATGGCTACACCTTC
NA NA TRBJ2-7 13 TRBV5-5 CASSLAGRSEQYF TGTGCCAGCAGCTTGGCAGGTCGAAGCGAGCAGTACTTC
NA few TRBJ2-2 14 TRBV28 CASRPYRATGELFF TGTGCCAGTCGGCCCTACAGAGCCACCGGGGAGCTGTTTTTT
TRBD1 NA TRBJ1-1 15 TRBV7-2 CASSPGDRINTEAFF TGTGCCAGCAGCCCGGGGGACAGGATTAACACTGAAGCTTTCTTT
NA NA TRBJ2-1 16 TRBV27 CASSTRTPSSYNEQFF TGTGCCAGCAGTACCCGGACTCCCAGCTCCTACAATGAGCAGTTCTTC
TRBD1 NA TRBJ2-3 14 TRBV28 CASSRDSPTDTQYF TGTGCCAGCAGCCGGGACAGTCCAACAGATACGCAGTATTTT
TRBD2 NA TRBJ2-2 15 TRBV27 CASSSGLAGTGELFF TGTGCCAGCAGTTCCGGACTAGCTGGCACCGGGGAGCTGTTTTTT
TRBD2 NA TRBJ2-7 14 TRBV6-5 CASRLAGASYEQYF TGTGCCAGCAGGCTAGCGGGGGCCTCCTACGAGCAGTACTTC
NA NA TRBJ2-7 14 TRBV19 CASSRSGAIYEQYF TGTGCCAGTAGTAGGTCAGGGGCTATATACGAGCAGTACTTC
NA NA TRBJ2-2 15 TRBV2 CASSEDGLGTGELFF TGTGCCAGCAGTGAAGACGGGTTGGGCACCGGGGAGCTGTTTTTT
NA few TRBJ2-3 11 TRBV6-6 CASSTLDTQYF TGTGCCAGCAGTACATTAGATACGCAGTATTTT
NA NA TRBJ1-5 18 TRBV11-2 CASSLGGRAGLGNQPQHF TGTGCCAGCAGCTTAGGAGGGCGCGCGGGGCTTGGCAATCAGCCCCAGCATTTT
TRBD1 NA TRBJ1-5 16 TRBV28 CASRPGQGHSNQPQHF TGTGCCAGCAGACCCGGACAGGGGCATAGCAATCAGCCCCAGCATTTT
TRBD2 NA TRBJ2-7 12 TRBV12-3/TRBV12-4 CASSGGFHEQYF TGTGCCAGCAGCGGGGGGTTCCACGAGCAGTACTTC
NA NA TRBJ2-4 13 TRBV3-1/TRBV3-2 CAGAQLAKNIQYF TGTGCCGGGGCGCAATTAGCCAAAAACATTCAGTACTTC
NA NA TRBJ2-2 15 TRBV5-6 CASVPTLSYTGELFF TGTGCCAGCGTACCTACCCTTTCGTACACCGGGGAGCTGTTTTTT
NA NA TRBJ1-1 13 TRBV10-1 CASSEGRSTEAFF TGCGCCAGCAGTGAGGGCCGGAGCACTGAAGCTTTCTTT
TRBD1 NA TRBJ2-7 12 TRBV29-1 CSVRTGNYEQYF TGCAGCGTCCGGACAGGGAACTACGAGCAGTACTTC
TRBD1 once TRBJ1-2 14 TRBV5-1 CASSFGTGENGYTF TGCGCCAGCAGCTTCGGAACAGGGGAGAATGGCTACACCTTC
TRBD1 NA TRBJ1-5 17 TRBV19 CASSSRAGGGSNQPQHF TGTGCCAGTAGTAGCAGAGCAGGGGGTGGTAGCAATCAGCCCCAGCATTTT
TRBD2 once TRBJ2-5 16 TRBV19 CASSRGRGTFQETQYF TGTGCCAGTAGTAGGGGGAGGGGTACCTTCCAAGAGACCCAGTACTTC